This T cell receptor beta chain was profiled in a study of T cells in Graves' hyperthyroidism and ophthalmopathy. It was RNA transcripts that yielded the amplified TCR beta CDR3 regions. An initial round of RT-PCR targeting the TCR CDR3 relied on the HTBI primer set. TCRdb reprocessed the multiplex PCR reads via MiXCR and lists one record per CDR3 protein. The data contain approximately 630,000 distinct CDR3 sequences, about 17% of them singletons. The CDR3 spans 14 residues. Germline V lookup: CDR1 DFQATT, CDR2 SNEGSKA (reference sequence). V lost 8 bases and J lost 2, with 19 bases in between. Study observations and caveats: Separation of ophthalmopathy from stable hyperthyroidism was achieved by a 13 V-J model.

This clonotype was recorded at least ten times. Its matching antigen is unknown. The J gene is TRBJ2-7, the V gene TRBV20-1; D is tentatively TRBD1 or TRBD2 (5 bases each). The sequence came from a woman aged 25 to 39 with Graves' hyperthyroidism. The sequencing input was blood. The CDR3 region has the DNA TGCAGTACCCCGGAGGAAGACAGAACCTACGAGCAGTACTTC. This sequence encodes CSTPEEDRTYEQYF.